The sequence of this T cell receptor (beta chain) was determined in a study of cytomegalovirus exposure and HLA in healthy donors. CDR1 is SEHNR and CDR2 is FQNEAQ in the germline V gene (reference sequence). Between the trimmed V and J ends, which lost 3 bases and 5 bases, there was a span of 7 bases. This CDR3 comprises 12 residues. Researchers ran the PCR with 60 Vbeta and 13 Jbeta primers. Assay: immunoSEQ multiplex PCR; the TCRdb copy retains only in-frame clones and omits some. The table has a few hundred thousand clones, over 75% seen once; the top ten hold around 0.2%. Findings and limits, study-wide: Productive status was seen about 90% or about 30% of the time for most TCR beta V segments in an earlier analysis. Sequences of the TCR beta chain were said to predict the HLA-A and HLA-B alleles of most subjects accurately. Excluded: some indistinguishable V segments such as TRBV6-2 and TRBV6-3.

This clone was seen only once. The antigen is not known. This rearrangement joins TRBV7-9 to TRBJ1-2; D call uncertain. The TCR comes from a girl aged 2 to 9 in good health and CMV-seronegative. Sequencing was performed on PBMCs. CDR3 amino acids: CASSLTGYGYTF. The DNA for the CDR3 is TGTGCCAGCAGCTTGACTGGTTATGGCTACACCTTC.